Following are 13 T cell receptor beta chains from one sample sequenced in a study of T cell responses to AZD1222 COVID-19 vaccine. Produced via immunoSEQ multiplex PCR; TCRdb's table is partial and in-frame only. Counted here are more than 95,000 clones, more than 80% occurring once; the ten biggest clones make up approximately 4.7%. The specimen was peripheral blood, collected 28 days after the second AZD1222 dose. These receptors were collected from an adult who received the AZD1222 COVID-19 vaccine.

The rearrangement uses TRBV7-2 and TRBJ1-3; D possibly corresponds to TRBD1 (5 bases). V shed 4 bases and J shed 8 bases, with 12 bases lying between them. CDR3 length equals 13 residues. From germline, CDR1 is SGHTA and CDR2 FQGNSA. In nucleotides, the CDR3 is TGTGCCAGCAGCTCACGGAGGGGTTACACCATATATTTT. Its translation is CASSSRRGYTIYF.

V gene TRBV28 combines with J gene TRBJ1-2; unclear D gene. The CDR3 length is 12 residues. V was clipped by 8 bases and J by 5 bases, with 12 bases between them. Per germline, CDR1 MDHEN and CDR2 SYDVKM. The CDR3 sequence: CASRDPRYGYTF. The CDR3 nucleotides are TGTGCCAGCCGCGACCCTAGGTATGGCTACACCTTC.

The rearrangement uses TRBV3-1 (or the pseudogene TRBV3-2) and TRBJ1-1; D remains unclear. Germline V lookup: CDR1 LGHDT, CDR2 YNNKEL (reference sequence). V was cut by 4 bases and J by 1 base, with 7 bases left in between. The CDR3 runs 13 residues. CDR3 residues: CASSLTWNTEAFF. The CDR3 DNA reads as TGTGCCAGCAGCCTGACTTGGAACACTGAAGCTTTCTTT.

This chain uses TRBV6-5 with TRBJ1-4, with a tentative D call TRBD1 (5 bases). The CDR3 consists of 14 residues. In germline, CDR1 is MNHEY, CDR2 SVGAGI. The germline V and J ends were trimmed by 5 bases and 8 bases, with 15 bases remaining between them. CDR3 loop: CASSPHRKGEKLFF. CDR3 nucleotides: TGTGCCAGCAGTCCCCATCGAAAGGGGGAAAAACTGTTTTTT.

The table lists this clone with a few counts. The rearrangement links TRBV12-3 or TRBV12-4 to TRBJ1-2; D not certain. The CDR3 is 12 residues long. The ends were cut back, 7 bases at V and 7 bases at J, with 13 bases in the middle. The CDR3 protein is CASTYLRGGYTF. DNA for the CDR3: TGTGCCAGCACCTACCTGAGAGGTGGCTACACCTTC.

The V call is TRBV6-2 or TRBV6-3, the J call TRBJ1-5; possibly TRBD1 for D (6 bases). CDR1 and CDR2 (germline): MNHEY, SVGEGT. V gave up 4 bases and J gave up 7 bases, with 17 bases separating them. CDR3 length: 15 residues. The CDR3 sequence: CASSSTGSGWQPQHF. CDR3 sequence (DNA): TGTGCCAGCAGTTCGACAGGTTCCGGATGGCAGCCCCAGCATTTT.

This clone was picked up one time. The V and J genes are TRBV18 and TRBJ2-2, with 9 bases lining up with TRBD1. The CDR3 is 16 residues long. Germline V gene data show CDR1 as KGHSH and CDR2 as LQKENI. The ends lost 6 bases at V and 6 bases at J; junction bases unmatched: 11. The CDR3 region is CASSPGQGPIPGELFF. CDR3 DNA sequence: TGTGCCAGCTCTCCAGGACAGGGGCCGATTCCCGGGGAGCTGTTTTTT.

V is TRBV7-8 and J is TRBJ1-5; a possible D gene is TRBD1 (5 bases). V was pared by 5 bases and J by 5 bases, with 28 bases between. The germline CDR1 and CDR2 sequences are SGHVS and FQNEAQ. The CDR3 length is 19 residues. CDR3 loop: CASSEAVGGLRRPYQPQHF. In nucleotides, the CDR3 is TGTGCCAGCAGCGAAGCGGTTGGGGGGTTGCGGAGGCCCTATCAGCCCCAGCATTTT.

This clone was seen only once. The V call is TRBV25-1, the J call TRBJ2-2; maybe TRBD2 (6 bases). This CDR3 contains 15 residues. Germline V gene data show CDR1 as MGHDK and CDR2 as SYGVNS. V was pared by 2 bases and J by 5 bases, with 12 bases between. For the CDR3, the DNA is TGTGCCAGCAGTGAAACGGGGAGGTTTACCGGGGAGCTGTTTTTT. Translated, it gives CASSETGRFTGELFF. Complete variable domain (other parts from reference TRBV25-1 and TRBJ2-2): EADIYQTPRYLVIGTGKKITLECSQTMGHDKMYWYQQDPGMELHLIHYSYGVNSTEKGDLSSESTVSRIRTEHFPLTLESARPSHTSQYLCASSETGRFTGELFFGEGSRLTVL.

The genes are TRBV23-1 and TRBJ1-4; D gene ambiguous. TRBV23-1 is noted as an ORF with a role that remains uncertain. Trimming stripped 0 bases from V and 5 bases from J, with 4 bases between. The CDR3 loop spans 13 amino acids. The CDR3: CASSQSDNEKLFF. CDR3 coding DNA: TGCGCCAGCAGTCAATCGGACAATGAAAAACTGTTTTTT.

This chain uses TRBV6-4 with TRBJ2-3; D gene unclear. Germline loops: CDR1 MRHNA, CDR2 SNTAGT. The CDR3 is 13 residues long. The V and J ends lost 8 bases and 5 bases respectively, with 14 bases between them. The CDR3 spells CASPAWGRDTQYF. CDR3 DNA: TGTGCCAGCCCCGCCTGGGGTCGAGATACGCAGTATTTT.

The chain carries TRBV29-1 and TRBJ2-7, with TRBD1 identical over 7 bases. The CDR3 is 18 amino acids. Germline-derived CDR1 and CDR2 are SQVTM and ANQGSEA. The junction had 24 bases not matched to a gene; V was cut back by 8 bases and J by 2 bases. The chain's CDR3 is CSQGPHYRGQAITYEQYF. Here the CDR3 DNA reads TGCAGCCAAGGCCCCCACTACAGGGGCCAAGCTATTACCTACGAGCAGTACTTC.

V gene TRBV19 combines with J gene TRBJ1-1; 10 nucleotides agree with TRBD1. After removal of 4 bases from V and 0 bases from J, the junction contained 8 bases not matched to a gene. The CDR3 loop spans 17 amino acids. Germline lookup yields CDR1 LNHDA and CDR2 SQIVND (reference sequence). Written as DNA, the CDR3 is TGTGCCAGTAGTACCCGGGACAGGGGTGATGTGAACACTGAAGCTTTCTTT. Protein product: CASSTRDRGDVNTEAFF. Full variable domain (remainder filled in from reference TRBV19 and TRBJ1-1): DGGITQSPKYLFRKEGQNVTLSCEQNLNHDAMYWYRQDPGQGLRLIYYSQIVNDFQKGDIAEGYSVSREKKESFPLTVTSAQKNPTAFYLCASSTRDRGDVNTEAFFGQGTRLTVV.